One and the same sample provided the 29 T cell receptor beta chains below, sequenced in a study of CXCR3-negative and CXCR3-positive naive CD8 T cells. Libraries were UMI-labeled 5' RACE TRB cDNA. TCRdb re-called the 5' RACE reads and shows each CDR3 protein once, DNA omitted. Here the sample table reports 50,000 to 75,000 distinct CDR3 sequences. Material for sequencing was naive CXCR3- CD8+ T cells from blood. Subset given: CD45RO-CCR7+CD27+CD95- naive CD8+ T cells lacking CXCR3 (TNR3-). Receptor source: a human donor in good health. Some clones in this sample may be carry-over from other donors' samples.

This chain uses TRBV5-1 with TRBJ2-7; the D gene TCRdb calls, TRBD1, cannot be checked with no DNA. Germline CDR1 and CDR2: SGHRS and YFSETQ. The CDR3 spans 17 residues. CDR3 in amino acids: CASSPGRLTGEIYEQYF.

The gene calls are TRBV7-8 and TRBJ2-3; TCRdb selects TRBD2, and the lack of DNA leaves this call unchecked. CDR1 is SGHVS and CDR2 is FQNEAQ in the germline V gene. CDR3 length equals 16 residues. The CDR3 reads CASSLSLAGRTDTQYF. Looking up the rest from reference TRBV7-8 and TRBJ2-3 gives the full variable domain: GAGVSQSPRYKVAKRGQDVALRCDPISGHVSLFWYQQALGQGPEFLTYFQNEAQLDKSGLPSDRFFAERPEGSVSTLKIQRTQQEDSAVYLCASSLSLAGRTDTQYFGPGTRLTVL.

J is TRBJ2-1 and V is TRBV20-1; TCRdb's D call, TRBD2, is unchecked because there is no DNA. This CDR3 comprises 17 residues. Per germline, CDR1 DFQATT and CDR2 SNEGSKA (reference sequence). This CDR3 reads CSARAIQAGGIYNEQFF.

This sequence joins TRBV9 and TRBJ2-3. There are 12 residues in the CDR3. The germline gives CDR1 SGDLS, CDR2 YYNGEE. The CDR3: CASSPNTDTQYF.

The CDR3 sequence: CASSQEGVGRDTDTQYF. The V and J genes are TRBV4-3 and TRBJ2-3; there is no DNA to check the TCRdb D call of TRBD1. From germline, CDR1 is LGHNA and CDR2 YSLEER. This CDR3 contains 17 residues.

The chain combines TRBV5-1 with TRBJ2-1; TCRdb selects TRBD2, and the lack of DNA leaves this call unchecked. Looked up from germline, CDR1 is SGHRS and CDR2 is YFSETQ. This CDR3 spans 15 amino acids. The CDR3 protein is CASSVAGGPNNEQFF.

V usage is TRBV30 and J usage is TRBJ2-1; the TCRdb call, TRBD2, lacks DNA for checking. In germline, CDR1 is GTSNPN, CDR2 SVGIG (reference sequence). CDR3 length: 16 amino acids. CDR3 in amino acids: CAWSQGLAGSKNEQFF.

The J gene is TRBJ2-5, the V gene TRBV7-9; TCRdb gives TRBD1 as the D gene, but with no DNA this cannot be confirmed. CDR3 length: 15 amino acids. Germline V gene data show CDR1 as SEHNR and CDR2 as FQNEAQ (reference sequence). The CDR3 protein is CASSPYGLGAETQYF.

V gene TRBV6-2 or TRBV6-3 combines with J gene TRBJ2-2; TCRdb calls TRBD2, which cannot be checked without DNA. This CDR3 is built from 19 residues. Germline assignment: CDR1 MNHEY and CDR2 SVGEGT. The CDR3 sequence is CASSYSPLGRVSYPGELFF.

This chain uses TRBV6-2 or TRBV6-3 with TRBJ2-1; TCRdb outputs TRBD1, but without DNA this stays unchecked. Germline V gene sequence: CDR1 MNHEY, CDR2 SVGEGT. CDR3 length: 18 amino acids. This chain's CDR3 is CASGLTPQNGGDYNEQFF.

The chain carries TRBV10-3 and TRBJ2-7; TCRdb indicates TRBD1, and absent DNA this call remains unverified. The CDR3 sequence is 15 residues long. Per the germline V gene, CDR1 is ENHRY and CDR2 is SYGVKD. The CDR3 sequence is CAISEGDRRRYEQYF.

The chain recombines TRBV27 with TRBJ1-4; TCRdb names TRBD1, which stays unverified in the absence of DNA. In germline, CDR1 is MNHEY, CDR2 SMNVEV (reference sequence). The CDR3 consists of 17 residues. CDR3 loop: CASSPGTGVPGNEKLFF.

V usage is TRBV2 and J usage is TRBJ2-1; TCRdb gives TRBD1 as the D gene, but with no DNA this cannot be confirmed. Germline assignment: CDR1 SNHLY and CDR2 FYNNEI. The CDR3 loop spans 14 amino acids. CDR3: CASSERRGYNEQFF.

The chain is built from TRBV29-1 and TRBJ2-7; lacking DNA, the TRBD2 call made by TCRdb goes unchecked. Germline-derived CDR1 and CDR2 are SQVTM and ANQGSEA. This CDR3 is built from 13 residues. The CDR3 region is CSVEEGLENEQYF.

The chain uses TRBV29-1 and TRBJ2-1; TCRdb gives TRBD2 as the D gene, but with no DNA this cannot be confirmed. CDR3 length: 16 residues. CDR1 SQVTM and CDR2 ANQGSEA come from the germline V gene. The CDR3 is CSVEFPSGGPYNEQFF.

The gene calls are TRBV6-6 and TRBJ2-3; TCRdb's D call of TRBD1 is untestable without DNA. The CDR3 extends over 17 amino acids. The germline V gene has CDR1 MNHNY and CDR2 SVGAGI (reference sequence). The CDR3 protein is CASSRGRGASATDTQYF.

The chain combines TRBV29-1 with TRBJ2-5; lacking DNA, the TRBD2 call made by TCRdb goes unchecked. Per germline, CDR1 SQVTM and CDR2 ANQGSEA. This CDR3 is 16 amino acids long. The CDR3 is CSVMTSGGTYQETQYF.

CDR3: CASCLTGQGLYEQYF. The chain links TRBV27 to TRBJ2-7; without DNA, the TCRdb call of TRBD1 cannot be checked. CDR3 length: 15 amino acids. CDR1 MNHEY and CDR2 SMNVEV come from the germline V gene (reference sequence).

The chain couples TRBV20-1 to TRBJ1-5; the D gene TCRdb calls, TRBD1, cannot be checked with no DNA. This CDR3 contains 15 residues. Germline CDR1 and CDR2: DFQATT and SNEGSKA (reference sequence). CDR3 sequence reads: CSAYTGNSGNQPQHF.

This chain links TRBV5-1 with TRBJ2-5. The CDR3 extends over 11 amino acids. Germline-derived CDR1 and CDR2 are SGHRS and YFSETQ. The chain's CDR3 is CASSFQETQYF.

The V gene is TRBV7-9, the J gene TRBJ1-1; TCRdb proposes TRBD1, but this gene call is untestable without DNA. Germline assignment: CDR1 SEHNR and CDR2 FQNEAQ (reference sequence). The CDR3 contains 14 residues. CDR3 sequence reads: CASSPGVFNTEAFF.

The chain's CDR3 is CASSPNPGQVEQYF. The chain links TRBV5-1 to TRBJ2-7; the D gene TCRdb calls, TRBD1, cannot be checked with no DNA. The CDR3 is 14 residues long. In germline, CDR1 is SGHRS, CDR2 YFSETQ.

The V and J genes are TRBV28 and TRBJ2-1; absent DNA, TCRdb's TRBD2 call cannot be checked. This CDR3 region has 17 residues. Germline CDR1 and CDR2: MDHEN and SYDVKM. CDR3 amino acids: CASSFDVVAGGYNEQFF.

V and J are TRBV7-8 and TRBJ2-6; with no DNA, the TCRdb D assignment of TRBD1 cannot be verified. The CDR3 is 15 amino acids. The germline V gene has CDR1 SGHVS and CDR2 FQNEAQ. The CDR3 sequence: CASSPRVSRANVLTF.

The chain carries TRBV7-6 and TRBJ2-6. Germline values: CDR1 SGHVS, CDR2 FNYEAQ. CDR3 length equals 16 residues. CDR3 amino acids: CASSGNQGSGANVLTF.

J is TRBJ1-1 and V is TRBV29-1. This CDR3 has 11 amino acids. The germline V gene encodes CDR1 SQVTM and CDR2 ANQGSEA. The CDR3 protein is CSVAMNTEAFF.

This clonotype shows up as medium-sized (0.01 to 0.1%) by frequency. The CDR3 region is CAWSQGAPTDTQYF. The V gene is TRBV30, the J gene TRBJ2-3; the D call from TCRdb, TRBD1, cannot be confirmed without DNA. The CDR3 loop spans 14 amino acids. Germline values: CDR1 GTSNPN, CDR2 SVGIG (reference sequence).

The chain couples TRBV27 to TRBJ2-3. Germline-derived CDR1 and CDR2 are MNHEY and SMNVEV (reference sequence). The CDR3 spans 14 residues. The CDR3 reads CASRLVMGTDTQYF.

J is TRBJ2-1 and V is TRBV4-2; TCRdb reports TRBD2, a call that lacks DNA to check it against. The germline V gene encodes CDR1 LGHNA and CDR2 YNFKEQ. The length of the CDR3 is 15 residues. CDR3 amino acids: CASSPWEASGNEQFF.